This TCR beta chain was observed in a study of human T cells and chemical hapten exposure. About the research overall: Sensitization was performed using 2% DPC on a roughly 2 cm by roughly 2 cm upper inner arm skin site. Findings of the study overall: Following DPC sensitization, TCRs present above 1 in 1000 frequency showed no change. Clustering by CDR3 similarity yielded significantly more large clusters from expanded TCRs than controls.

This clonotype showed up many times. The antigen is undetermined. The time point here: patch test 2, 6 weeks after DPC sensitization. The treatment was: therapeutic diphenylcyclopropenone sensitization with weekly scalp DPC. As originally analysed: TCRs per sample had a median of approximately 100,000 and ranged from 23,224 to 690,600. TCRdb fed the RACE reads into MiXCR, producing one record per CDR3 protein. The authors' filters were not applied to this entry. The sample lists about 40,000 distinct CDR3 sequences; approximately 3.5% were seen once. The CDR3 totals 12 residues. V was pared by 4 bases and J by 9 bases, with 15 bases between. Germline V lookup: CDR1 DFQATT, CDR2 SNEGSKA (reference sequence).

The clonotype was recovered from a man aged 35 to 55 with alopecia areata. Some clones in this sample may be carry-over from other donors' samples. V and J are TRBV20-1 and TRBJ1-1, with D possibly TRBD1 on 6 matching bases. The specimen was whole blood, collected in connection with sensitization to the hapten diphenylcyclopropenone (DPC). Here the CDR3 DNA reads TGCAGTGCTATCCCTGCCGGGACAAAAGCTTTCTTT. It is translated as CSAIPAGTKAFF.